This T cell receptor beta chain was sequenced during a study of OX40 agonist ivuxolimab in advanced cancers. The study in broad terms: The costimulatory receptor OX40 (CD134) was targeted by ivuxolimab, a fully human IgG2 agonistic monoclonal antibody. The paper covers the monotherapy dose-escalation part of the phase I ivuxolimab trial, which included N ≈ 52 patients. Intravenous ivuxolimab was administered to patients every 2 weeks at six dose levels: 0.01, 0.1, 0.3, 1.5, 3 and 10 mg/kg. Partial responses occurred in three dose-escalation patients, of whom one had hepatocellular carcinoma and two had cutaneous melanoma. Patients were allowed to have had prior anti-PD-1, anti-PD-L1 or anti-CTLA-4 therapy, and about 40% of the dose-escalation patients had been treated with checkpoint inhibitors. Peripheral TCRbeta sequencing aimed to test whether ivuxolimab altered TCR sequence diversity and caused clonal T-cell expansion. Of the approximately 50 dose-escalation patients, hepatocellular carcinoma was present in about 20, melanoma in around 15, renal cell carcinoma in 9 and head and neck cancer in 9. In the dose-escalation cohort, over 65% of patients were male, and the mean age was roughly 60 years, with a range of roughly 20 to 85. General findings and caveats noted by the study authors: After ivuxolimab, CD8+ T cells had more expanded clones than CD4+ T cells on average. Which antigens the clonally expanded peripheral T cells were specific for was not determined. In the 0.1-3.0 mg/kg groups, partial responders had among the lowest normalized peripheral clonal expansion, particularly in CD8+ T cells. At doses of 0.1 to 3.0 mg/kg, clonal expansion of both CD4+ and CD8+ T cells in blood was seen between baseline and week 6. Low levels of normalized T-cell clonal expansion were also seen in some patients who did not respond.

Patients with autoimmune disease history or receiving systemic immunosuppression were excluded from the trial. Peripheral blood for TCR sequencing was collected from all dose cohorts at baseline, on cycle 4 day 1, and on cycle 7 day 1. Samples came from an open-label, multicenter, first-in-human phase I dose-escalation trial of ivuxolimab. Adults with locally advanced or metastatic melanoma, renal cell carcinoma, hepatocellular carcinoma or head and neck squamous cell carcinoma were enrolled in the trial. Before TCR sequencing, CD4+ and CD8+ T cells were separately sorted from peripheral blood. The germline V gene (reference sequence) provides CDR1 LNHNV and CDR2 YYDKDF. Between the V and J ends, shortened by 9 bases and 2 bases respectively, the junction contains 8 bases. The CDR3, cysteine through phenylalanine, is 13 amino acids long. Just CDR3 DNA is preserved here, 39 bases in frame from base 1.

As regards this clone: The specificity of this receptor is unknown. No much larger clonotype is one base removed from it; base qualities were not supplied.

Genomic DNA was extracted from sorted cells for sequencing of the TCRbeta CDR3 region. The immunoSEQ Assay was used to sequence the TCRbeta CDR3 regions. The immuneACCESS repertoire file appears here via TCRdb, limited to in-frame rearrangements. These files lack a portion of the clones; in checked studies, under half of the deficit traces to unresolved V genes, and the cause of the others is not known. For this sample there are 53,000 or so clones; around four fifths appear just once. Together, the top ten hold approximately 3% of the sample. The sequenced sample was CD4+ or CD8+ T cells sorted from blood, obtained in a trial of the OX40 agonist ivuxolimab. Rearrangement joined TRBV15 to TRBJ1-6, with the D gene not clear enough to name. This TCR was sampled from an adult with an advanced solid tumor such as melanoma, head and neck, liver or kidney cancer. The CDR3 region reads CATRSAYNSPLHF. DNA sequence: TGTGCCACACGGTCGGCCTATAATTCACCCCTCCACTTT.